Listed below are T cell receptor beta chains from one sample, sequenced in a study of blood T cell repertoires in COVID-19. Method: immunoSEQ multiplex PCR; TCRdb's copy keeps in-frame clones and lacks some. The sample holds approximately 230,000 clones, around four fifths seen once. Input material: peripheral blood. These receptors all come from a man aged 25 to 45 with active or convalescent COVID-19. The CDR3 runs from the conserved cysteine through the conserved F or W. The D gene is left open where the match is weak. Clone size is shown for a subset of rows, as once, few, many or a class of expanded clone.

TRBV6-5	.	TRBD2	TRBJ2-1	CASKTSEYNEQFF	TGTGCCAGCAAGACTAGCGAGTACAATGAGCAGTTCTTC
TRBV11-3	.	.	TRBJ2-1	CASSKGVGEQFF	TGTGCCAGCAGCAAAGGGGTAGGGGAGCAGTTCTTC
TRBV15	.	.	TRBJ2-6	CATSPLDGSSGANVLTF	TGTGCCACCAGCCCGCTAGACGGGAGCTCTGGGGCCAACGTCCTGACTTTC
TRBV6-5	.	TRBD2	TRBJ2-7	CASSPTSGSYEQYF	TGTGCCAGCAGCCCAACTAGCGGGAGCTACGAGCAGTACTTC
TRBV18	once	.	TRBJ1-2	CASSPLQGNYGYTF	TGTGCCAGCTCACCTCTACAGGGCAACTATGGCTACACCTTC
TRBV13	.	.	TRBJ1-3	CATPSKIRNTIYF	TGTGCCACCCCAAGCAAAATACGAAACACCATATATTTT
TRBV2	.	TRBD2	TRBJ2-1	CASSALAGGRNNEQFF	TGTGCCAGCAGTGCCCTAGCGGGGGGCCGCAACAATGAGCAGTTCTTC
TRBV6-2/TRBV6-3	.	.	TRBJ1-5	CASSGAGNSNQPQHF	TGTGCCAGCAGTGGGGCGGGGAATAGCAATCAGCCCCAGCATTTT
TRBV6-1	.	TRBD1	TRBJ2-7	CASSGVRDRPTYEQYF	TGTGCCAGCAGTGGCGTCCGGGACAGGCCCACCTACGAGCAGTACTTC
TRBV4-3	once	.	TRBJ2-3	CASSLRGSDTQYF	TGCGCCAGCAGCCTAAGGGGCTCGGATACGCAGTATTTT
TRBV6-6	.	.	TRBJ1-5	CASSPDRDQPQHF	TGTGCCAGCAGCCCCGACAGAGATCAGCCCCAGCATTTT
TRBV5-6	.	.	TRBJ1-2	CASSLGGNYGYTF	TGTGCCAGCAGCTTGGGCGGGAACTATGGCTACACCTTC
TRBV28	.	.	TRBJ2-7	CASSLPRDEQYF	TGTGCCAGCAGTTTACCCCGGGACGAGCAGTACTTC
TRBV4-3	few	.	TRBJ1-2	CASSLERVGSGYTF	TGCGCCAGCAGCCTAGAGCGGGTCGGATCGGGCTACACCTTC
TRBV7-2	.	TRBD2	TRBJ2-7	CASSLVSQLAGGFYEQYF	TGTGCCAGCAGCTTAGTCAGTCAGCTAGCGGGAGGATTCTACGAGCAGTACTTC
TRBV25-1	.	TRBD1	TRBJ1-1	CASSEQGTGTGKDTEAFF	TGTGCCAGCAGTGAACAAGGGACCGGGACAGGGAAGGACACTGAAGCTTTCTTT
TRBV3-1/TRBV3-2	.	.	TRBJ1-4	CASSRVEEKLFF	TGTGCCAGCAGTCGAGTTGAGGAAAAACTGTTTTTT
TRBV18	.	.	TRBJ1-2	CASSPRQSTYQYGYTF	TGTGCCAGCTCCCCGCGGCAGTCTACATACCAGTATGGCTACACCTTC
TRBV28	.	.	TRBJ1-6	CASSFSWGADSPLHF	TGTGCCAGCAGTTTTTCATGGGGCGCGGATTCACCCCTCCACTTT
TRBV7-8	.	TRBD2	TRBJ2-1	CASSSSGLQTYNEQFF	TGTGCCAGCAGCTCCTCGGGACTACAAACCTACAATGAGCAGTTCTTC
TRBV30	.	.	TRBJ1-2	CAWSASPDYGYTF	TGTGCCTGGAGTGCCTCTCCGGACTATGGCTACACCTTC
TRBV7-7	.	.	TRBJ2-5	CASSFMPSVQETQYF	TGTGCTAGCAGCTTTATGCCTAGCGTCCAAGAGACCCAGTACTTC
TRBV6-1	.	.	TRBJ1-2	CASSATWGDLNYGYTF	TGTGCCAGCAGTGCCACATGGGGGGACCTCAACTATGGCTACACCTTC
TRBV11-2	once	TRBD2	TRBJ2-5	CASSAGTSGAETQYF	TGTGCCAGCAGCGCCGGGACTAGCGGGGCGGAGACCCAGTACTTC
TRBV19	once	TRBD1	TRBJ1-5	CASSIDLGQGSNQPQHF	TGTGCCAGTAGTATAGATCTGGGACAGGGGAGCAATCAGCCCCAGCATTTT
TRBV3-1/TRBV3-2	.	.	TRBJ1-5	CASSQGARRYQPQHF	TGTGCCAGCAGCCAAGGGGCCCGCAGGTACCAGCCCCAGCATTTT
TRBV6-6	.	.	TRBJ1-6	CASSSSQGTYNSPLHF	TGTGCCAGCAGTAGCTCTCAGGGGACCTATAATTCACCCCTCCACTTT
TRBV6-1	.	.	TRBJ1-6	CASSEGSWRSINSPLHF	TGTGCCAGCAGTGAAGGTTCGTGGCGGTCCATAAATTCACCCCTCCACTTT
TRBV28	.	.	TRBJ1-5	CASSLPNRVNQPQHF	TGTGCCAGCAGTTTACCTAACAGGGTTAATCAGCCCCAGCATTTT
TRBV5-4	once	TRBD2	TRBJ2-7	CASSLSGSSYEQYF	TGTGCCAGCAGCTTGAGCGGGAGCTCCTACGAGCAGTACTTC
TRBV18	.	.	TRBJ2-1	CASSLLPGTANEQFF	TGTGCCAGCTCACTCCTACCCGGGACTGCCAATGAGCAGTTCTTC
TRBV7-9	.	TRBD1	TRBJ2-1	CASSPEGQGVPNEQFF	TGTGCCAGCAGCCCGGAGGGACAGGGGGTACCCAATGAGCAGTTCTTC
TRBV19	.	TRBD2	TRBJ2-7	CASSPRTSVIEQYF	TGTGCCAGTAGTCCTCGGACTAGCGTTATCGAGCAGTACTTC
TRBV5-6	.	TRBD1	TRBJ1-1	CATRDRGLVTEAFF	TGTGCCACTCGGGACAGGGGGCTGGTCACTGAAGCTTTCTTT
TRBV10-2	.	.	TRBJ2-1	CASLDRGSNNEQFF	TGCGCCAGCCTTGACCGGGGGTCAAACAATGAGCAGTTCTTC
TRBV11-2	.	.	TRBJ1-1	CASSLVTRGTEAFF	TGTGCCAGCAGCTTAGTAACAAGGGGCACTGAAGCTTTCTTT
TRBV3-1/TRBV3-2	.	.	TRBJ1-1	CASSQGSGPEAFF	TGTGCCAGCAGCCAAGGGTCGGGTCCTGAAGCTTTCTTT
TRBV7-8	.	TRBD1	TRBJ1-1	CASSGGQVQNTEAFF	TGTGCCAGCAGCGGGGGACAGGTTCAAAACACTGAAGCTTTCTTT
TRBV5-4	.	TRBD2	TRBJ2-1	CASSPSRGGAGIPVPDRVF	TGTGCCAGCAGCCCCTCCCGCGGGGGGGCCGGAATTCCCGTCCCCGACCGGGTCTTC
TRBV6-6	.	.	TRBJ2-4	CATSRDTFSIAKNIQYF	TGTGCCACGAGTCGGGACACCTTTTCTATAGCCAAAAACATTCAGTACTTC
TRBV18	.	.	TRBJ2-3	CASSPPGSAQYF	TGTGCCAGCTCACCACCCGGGTCGGCGCAGTATTTT
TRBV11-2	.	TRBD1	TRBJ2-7	CASSSRDSGYYEQYF	TGTGCCAGCAGCTCCCGGGACAGCGGATACTACGAGCAGTACTTC
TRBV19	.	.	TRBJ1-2	CASTTGGGNYGYTF	TGTGCCAGTACCACGGGGGGGGGCAACTATGGCTACACCTTC
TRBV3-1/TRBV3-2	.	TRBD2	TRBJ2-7	CASSPGTGLAWYEQYF	TGTGCCAGCAGCCCGGGGACGGGACTAGCGTGGTACGAGCAGTACTTC
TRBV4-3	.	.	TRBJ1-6	CASSQDSGIGSPLHF	TGCGCCAGCAGCCAAGATTCGGGGATAGGTTCACCCCTCCACTTT
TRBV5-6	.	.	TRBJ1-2	CASSRTDLSLYGYTF	TGTGCCAGCAGCCGGACAGACCTATCCCTCTATGGCTACACCTTC
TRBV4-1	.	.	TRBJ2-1	CASSQDGRTGESYNEQFF	TGCGCCAGCAGCCAAGACGGTAGGACGGGGGAGTCCTACAATGAGCAGTTCTTC